This entry features one TCR beta chain sequence. Its antigen is as yet unknown. Everyone who donated was a healthy bone marrow donor. This entry is derived from a study of cytomegalovirus exposure and HLA in healthy donors. CDR3 size: 13 residues. With 7 bases removed from V and 1 base from J, the gap between germline ends came to 10 bases. Germline V gene data show CDR1 as MNHNY and CDR2 as SVGAGI (reference sequence). The study, taken as a whole, reports: CMV antigen specificity of a few CMV-associated chains was confirmed in vitro. Both high specificity and high sensitivity reportedly marked the classifier's diagnosis of cytomegalovirus status.

PCR used 60 Vbeta primers and 13 Jbeta primers. Some clones are missing from TCRdb's copy, which holds only in-frame ones; the method was immunoSEQ multiplex PCR. The repertoire has roughly 70,000 clones, over 70% of them found once; the top ten carry 9.5% to 15%. The receptor was derived from a man aged 65 to 79 in good health and CMV-seronegative. Material for sequencing was PBMCs. This chain joins TRBV6-6 and TRBJ2-5; no firm D call. CDR3 DNA sequence: TGTGCCAGCATCCGGCGGTCCCAAGAGACCCAGTACTTC. Translation gives CASIRRSQETQYF.